This T cell receptor (beta chain) was found in a study of blood T cell repertoires in COVID-19. The overall study: COVID-19 samples collected from the United States, Italy and Spain covered acute and convalescent phases. T cells, B-cell-depleted T cells, or PBMCs provided the cDNA or gDNA that served as material.

A few counts support this clone. Original analysis: Reference gene primer amplification gave nucleated cell count estimates. Sequencing used immunoSEQ multiplex PCR; TCRdb keeps in-frame clones, though not all of them. V and J calls and clone size are given by that table; D and trimming were obtained from the DNA. Of 170,000 or so clones listed, over 80% are singletons. Seattle enrolled patients during active infection and tracked them longitudinally. V lost 11 bases and J lost 4, with 20 bases in between. Germline CDR1 MNHEY, CDR2 SMNVEV (reference sequence). The CDR3 loop spans 14 amino acids. The sequenced sample was peripheral blood. The sequence derives from a woman between 40 and 55 years old with COVID-19, enrolled during active disease. The V and J genes are TRBV27 and TRBJ1-2, with a weak D call TRBD1 (5 bases). The CDR3 loop is CAPPSPDSPYGYTF. The CDR3 DNA reads TGTGCCCCCCCCAGCCCCGACAGTCCCTATGGCTACACCTTC.